This entry lists 26 T cell receptor beta chains sequenced from one sample in a study of T-cell memory formation after mild COVID-19. TCRdb re-derived calls from the 5' RACE reads in MiXCR, one entry per CDR3 protein. The sample holds around 340,000 distinct CDR3 sequences, 12% to 15% seen once. Sample: PBMCs or a T cell subset sorted from them (not recorded which). These receptors were taken from a man younger than 35 who had mild COVID-19 (a few samples of this study predate the infection). Cell type and time point are not known.

The rearrangement uses TRBV4-1 and TRBJ2-5, with D possibly TRBD1 on 6 matching bases. The CDR3 spans 16 residues. From germline, CDR1 is MGHRA and CDR2 YSYEKL. The ends were cut back, 1 base at V and 2 bases at J, with 14 bases in the middle. CDR3: CASSQVLDRLQETQYF. DNA for the CDR3: TGCGCCAGCAGCCAAGTTCTAGACAGGTTACAAGAGACCCAGTACTTC.

The sample holds a few counts of this clonotype. The gene calls are TRBV7-2 and TRBJ1-2; 7 bases fit TRBD1. The junction had 13 bases not matched to a gene; V was cut back by 4 bases and J by 8 bases. This CDR3 is built from 15 residues. Germline V gene sequence: CDR1 SGHTA, CDR2 FQGNSA. For the CDR3, the DNA is TGTGCCAGCAGCTGGACCGGGACAGTTGGAGACGGCTACACCTTC. Encoded protein: CASSWTGTVGDGYTF.

This clonotype was found a few times. The chain joins TRBV7-2 to TRBJ2-5; TRBD1 matches 11 bases. The junction had 4 bases not matched to a gene; V was cut back by 2 bases and J by 5 bases. The CDR3 has 15 amino acids. Germline CDR1 is SGHTA and CDR2 is FQGNSA. The CDR3, as DNA: TGTGCCAGCAGCTTAATGCGGGACAGGGGGGAGACCCAGTACTTC. As protein: CASSLMRDRGETQYF.

The V and J genes are TRBV5-1 and TRBJ2-2, with D possibly TRBD1 on 5 matching bases. Per the germline V gene, CDR1 is SGHRS and CDR2 is YFSETQ. Trimming removed 4 bases at V and 2 bases at J, with 12 bases between. The CDR3 covers 15 residues. CDR3 region: CASSQDTANTGELFF. CDR3 sequence (DNA): TGCGCCAGCAGCCAGGACACAGCCAACACCGGGGAGCTGTTTTTT.

In its sample, this clonotype was seen a few times. The chain employs TRBV7-3 and TRBJ1-1, with D uncertain. This CDR3 has 16 residues. Trimming cost V 2 bases and J 0 bases, with 13 bases left between them. Germline CDR1 reads SGHTA; CDR2 reads FQGTGA. Written as DNA, the CDR3 is TGTGCCAGCAGCTTAGCCCCCGGAGATTTGAACACTGAAGCTTTCTTT. Its translation: CASSLAPGDLNTEAFF.

The chain joins TRBV12-3 or TRBV12-4 to TRBJ2-5, with a tentative D call TRBD2 (6 bases). Between the trimmed V and J ends, which lost 5 bases and 1 base, there was a span of 17 bases. The CDR3 spans 16 residues. This CDR3 is CASSRLRATSQETQYF. DNA for the CDR3: TGTGCCAGCAGTCGCCTACGCGCGACTAGCCAAGAGACCCAGTACTTC.

The chain uses TRBV28 and TRBJ2-3, with 7 bases that match TRBD2. The germline V gene encodes CDR1 MDHEN and CDR2 SYDVKM. This CDR3 is 17 amino acids long. J lost 2 bases, V lost 4 bases, and 12 bases had no gene match. CDR3 nucleotide sequence: TGTGCCAGCAGTTCATCTGGAGCGGGGATGCACACAGATACGCAGTATTTT. It yields the protein CASSSSGAGMHTDTQYF. Full variable domain (missing parts from reference TRBV28 and TRBJ2-3): DVKVTQSSRYLVKRTGEKVFLECVQDMDHENMFWYRQDPGLGLRLIYFSYDVKMKEKGDIPEGYSVSREKKERFSLILESASTNQTSMYLCASSSSGAGMHTDTQYFGPGTRLTVL.

This chain links TRBV4-3 with TRBJ2-3, with TRBD2 identical over 8 bases. The V segment lost 2 bases and the J segment 1 base; nucleotides outside the gene matches: 8. The CDR3 has 17 amino acids. Germline V gives CDR1 LGHNA, CDR2 YSLEER. This CDR3 is CASSQQVPGGGTDTQYF. The DNA of the CDR3 is TGCGCCAGCAGCCAACAGGTCCCGGGGGGGGGCACAGATACGCAGTATTTT.

This clonotype was observed a few times. The rearrangement uses TRBV7-9 and TRBJ1-1; the D is unclear. Germline CDR1 SEHNR, CDR2 FQNEAQ (reference sequence). V was trimmed by 5 bases and J by 9 bases, leaving 16 bases between them. This CDR3 comprises 13 residues. CDR3 in amino acids: CASSPHGEPQAFF. The CDR3 region has the DNA TGTGCCAGCAGCCCTCACGGGGAGCCGCAAGCTTTCTTT.

This chain links TRBV7-2 with TRBJ1-1; TRBD1 matches at 7 bases. After removal of 5 bases from V and 4 bases from J, the junction contained 10 bases not matched to a gene. This CDR3 has 15 amino acids. In germline, CDR1 is SGHTA, CDR2 FQGNSA. This chain's CDR3 is CASSLRQGGGTEAFF. The CDR3 DNA reads as TGTGCCAGCAGCCTAAGACAGGGAGGAGGCACTGAAGCTTTCTTT.

V usage is TRBV7-2 and J usage is TRBJ2-1; weak D call: TRBD1 (6 bases). The ends were cut back, 2 bases at V and 1 base at J, with 27 bases in the middle. Germline assignment: CDR1 SGHTA and CDR2 FQGNSA. The CDR3 spans 21 residues. This CDR3 is CASSLLPESRKNRDSYNEQFF. The CDR3 DNA is TGTGCCAGCAGCTTATTACCCGAGAGCCGGAAAAACAGGGATTCCTACAATGAGCAGTTCTTC.

This chain connects TRBV12-3 or TRBV12-4 to TRBJ1-4; 8 bases are shared with TRBD1. The ends lost 6 bases at V and 3 bases at J; junction bases unmatched: 9. CDR3 length equals 16 residues. CDR3 protein: CASSGSSRGPNEKLFF. CDR3 nucleotides: TGTGCCAGCAGCGGCTCCTCCAGGGGGCCTAATGAAAAACTGTTTTTT.

The chain links TRBV15 to TRBJ1-2, with 7 bases lining up with TRBD1. CDR1 is LNHNV, CDR2 YYDKDF, per germline (reference sequence). The CDR3 covers 17 residues. J was trimmed by 7 bases and V by 5 bases; bases with no gene match: 19. The CDR3 DNA reads as TGTGCCACCAGCGATGGTGGGCTACAGGGGATATTAGCTGGCTACACCTTC. This gives the protein CATSDGGLQGILAGYTF.

This clonotype was picked up a small number of times. This rearrangement joins TRBV7-9 to TRBJ2-7; D is unresolved. V was shortened by 6 bases and J by 2 bases, with 11 bases between the two germline ends. The CDR3 covers 13 residues. Germline V lookup: CDR1 SEHNR, CDR2 FQNEAQ (reference sequence). The CDR3 DNA reads TGTGCCAGCAGGTCCATTACAGCCTACGAGCAGTACTTC. Its protein is CASRSITAYEQYF.

This rearrangement joins TRBV20-1 to TRBJ1-2; TRBD1 might be the D (6 bases). Germline V gene data show CDR1 as DFQATT and CDR2 as SNEGSKA (reference sequence). The CDR3 totals 13 residues. Trimming removed 2 bases at V and 2 bases at J, with 9 bases between. The CDR3 DNA follows: TGCAGTGCTAGATACAGGGCGAACTATGGCTACACCTTC. Translated: CSARYRANYGYTF.

This clonotype was seen a few times. This chain links TRBV4-3 with TRBJ2-3; 7 bases map to TRBD2. The germline gives CDR1 LGHNA, CDR2 YSLEER. The V and J ends lost 4 bases and 1 base, in that order; junction bases with no gene match: 8. The CDR3 sequence is 16 residues long. CDR3 sequence: CASSPRPSGGTDTQYF. CDR3 sequence (DNA): TGCGCCAGCAGCCCACGTCCTAGCGGAGGCACAGATACGCAGTATTTT.

The sample holds many counts of this clonotype. The chain has TRBV6-5 and TRBJ2-1; 9 nucleotides match TRBD2. Germline CDR1 MNHEY, CDR2 SVGAGI. J lost 6 bases, V lost 0 bases, and 3 bases had no gene match. The CDR3 runs 15 residues. The CDR3, as DNA: TGTGCCAGCAGTTACTCCCGCGGGGGGGGCAATGAGCAGTTCTTC. Encoded protein: CASSYSRGGGNEQFF.

V gene TRBV4-3 combines with J gene TRBJ2-3, with 13 bases matching TRBD2. The germline CDR1 and CDR2 sequences are LGHNA and YSLEER. The length of the CDR3 is 18 residues. V shed 4 bases and J 3 bases; nucleotides not matched to a gene: 10. CDR3 bases: TGCGCCAGCAGCCGAAGGACTAGCGGGGGCCAAAAGACAGATACGCAGTATTTT. It specifies CASSRRTSGGQKTDTQYF.

There are a few counts of this clonotype. The V and J genes are TRBV7-2 and TRBJ2-1; D is unresolved. V was clipped by 5 bases and J by 3 bases, with 5 bases between them. The CDR3 extends over 12 amino acids. Germline CDR1 SGHTA, CDR2 FQGNSA. In nucleotides, the CDR3 is TGTGCCAGCAGCGATAACTACAATGAGCAGTTCTTC. It codes for CASSDNYNEQFF.

Written as DNA, the CDR3 is TGTGCCACCAGCAGAGAAGCGGGAGATACGCAGTATTTT. Translation gives CATSREAGDTQYF. V and J are TRBV15 and TRBJ2-3; possibly TRBD2 for D (6 bases). Trimming stripped 0 bases from V and 5 bases from J, with 6 bases between. Germline loops: CDR1 LNHNV, CDR2 YYDKDF (reference sequence). The CDR3 loop spans 13 amino acids.

The rearrangement links TRBV4-1 to TRBJ2-5, with D perhaps given as TRBD1 or TRBD2 (6 bases each). The CDR3 has 17 residues. Germline CDR1 reads MGHRA; CDR2 reads YSYEKL. The V end lost 0 bases, the J end lost 2 bases, and 16 bases lay between the germline ends. The CDR3: CASSQDQSRGGQETQYF. In DNA form, the CDR3 reads TGCGCCAGCAGCCAAGATCAGTCAAGAGGGGGGCAAGAGACCCAGTACTTC.

This clonotype was counted at least ten times. The rearrangement links TRBV2 to TRBJ2-3; D is undetermined. The V gene lost 5 bases and the J gene lost 0 bases, with 18 bases spanning the gap. This CDR3 is 17 amino acids long. Germline V gene sequence: CDR1 SNHLY, CDR2 FYNNEI. The CDR3 sequence: CASSPFIEVLSTDTQYF. In DNA form, the CDR3 reads TGTGCCAGCAGTCCCTTTATCGAAGTATTGAGCACAGATACGCAGTATTTT.

This clonotype was counted between two and nine times. The rearrangement links TRBV3-1 to TRBJ2-1; 10 nucleotides match TRBD2. The CDR3 sequence is 15 residues long. With V trimmed by 3 bases and J by 7 bases, 6 bases remained unmatched. In germline, CDR1 is LGHDT, CDR2 YNNKEL (reference sequence). The CDR3 here is CASSHAAGGKNEQFF. In DNA form, the CDR3 reads TGTGCCAGCAGCCATGCAGCGGGGGGGAAAAATGAGCAGTTCTTC.

This chain connects TRBV5-1 to TRBJ2-1; 9 positions match TRBD1. Germline V gene data show CDR1 as SGHRS and CDR2 as YFSETQ. This CDR3 spans 16 amino acids. Trimming took 3 bases from V and 7 from J; bases not matched to a gene: 11. DNA of the CDR3: TGCGCCAGCAGCTGGGGGGCCGGACAGGGGAAAAATGAGCAGTTCTTC. It yields the protein CASSWGAGQGKNEQFF.

This clonotype was picked up a small number of times. This sequence joins TRBV3-1 and TRBJ2-5; perhaps TRBD2 as D (7 bases). The CDR3 has 14 residues. The germline gives CDR1 LGHDT, CDR2 YNNKEL (reference sequence). V was pared by 4 bases and J by 5 bases, with 14 bases between. CDR3 residues: CASSPLAGAETQYF. For the CDR3, the DNA is TGTGCCAGCAGCCCCCTCGCGGGGGCCGAGACCCAGTACTTC.

This clonotype has just a few counts. This chain joins TRBV24-1 and TRBJ2-3; the D gene is possibly TRBD2 (5 bases). The CDR3 consists of 14 residues. V was shortened by 3 bases and J by 2 bases, with 8 bases between the two germline ends. The germline V gene has CDR1 KGHDR and CDR2 SFDVKD. CDR3 bases: TGTGCCACCAGTGATCGAGGGCACACAGATACGCAGTATTTT. Translating gives CATSDRGHTDTQYF.